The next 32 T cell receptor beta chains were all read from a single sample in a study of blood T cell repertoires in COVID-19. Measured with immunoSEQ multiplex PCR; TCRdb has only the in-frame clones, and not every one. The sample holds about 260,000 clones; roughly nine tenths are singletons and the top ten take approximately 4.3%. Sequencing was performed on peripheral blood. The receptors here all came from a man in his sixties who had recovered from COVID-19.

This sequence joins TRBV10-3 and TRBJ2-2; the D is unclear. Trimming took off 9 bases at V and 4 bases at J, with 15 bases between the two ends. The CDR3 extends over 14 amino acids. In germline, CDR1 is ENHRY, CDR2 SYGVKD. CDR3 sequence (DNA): TGTGCCATGGGCCCGGTCTCATCCACCGGGGAGCTGTTTTTT. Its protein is CAMGPVSSTGELFF.

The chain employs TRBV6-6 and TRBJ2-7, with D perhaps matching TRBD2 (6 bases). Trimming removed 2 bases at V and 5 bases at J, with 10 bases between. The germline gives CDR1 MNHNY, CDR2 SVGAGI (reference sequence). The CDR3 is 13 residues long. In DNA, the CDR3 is TGTGCCAGCAGTTACGGGGGGAAGAACGAGCAGTACTTC. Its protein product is CASSYGGKNEQYF.

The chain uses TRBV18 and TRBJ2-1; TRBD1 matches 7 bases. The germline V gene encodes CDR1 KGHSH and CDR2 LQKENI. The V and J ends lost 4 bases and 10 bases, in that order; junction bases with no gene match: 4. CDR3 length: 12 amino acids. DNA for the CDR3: TGTGCCAGCTCACAGACAGGGCGGGAGCAGTTCTTC. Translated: CASSQTGREQFF. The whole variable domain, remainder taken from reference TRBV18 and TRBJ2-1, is NAGVMQNPRHLVRRRGQEARLRCSPMKGHSHVYWYRQLPEEGLKFMVYLQKENIIDESGMPKERFSAEFPKEGPSILRIQQVVRGDSAAYFCASSQTGREQFFGPGTRLTVL.

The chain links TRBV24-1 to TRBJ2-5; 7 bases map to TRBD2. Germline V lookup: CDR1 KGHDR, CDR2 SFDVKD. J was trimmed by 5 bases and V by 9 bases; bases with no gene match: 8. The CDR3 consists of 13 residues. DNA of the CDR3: TGTGCCACCGGGACTACCTTAGAGGAGACCCAGTACTTC. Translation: CATGTTLEETQYF.

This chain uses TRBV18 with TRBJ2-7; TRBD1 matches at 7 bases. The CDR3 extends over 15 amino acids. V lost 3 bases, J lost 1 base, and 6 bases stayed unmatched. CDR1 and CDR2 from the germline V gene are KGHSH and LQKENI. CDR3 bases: TGTGCCAGCTCACCCCTAGGACAGGCTTCCTACGAGCAGTACTTC. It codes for CASSPLGQASYEQYF.

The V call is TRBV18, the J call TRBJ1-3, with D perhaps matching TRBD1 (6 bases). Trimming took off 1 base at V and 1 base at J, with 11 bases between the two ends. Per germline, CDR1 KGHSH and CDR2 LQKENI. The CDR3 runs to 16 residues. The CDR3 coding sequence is TGTGCCAGCTCACCACAGTTCCAGGGGTCTGGAAACACCATATATTTT. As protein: CASSPQFQGSGNTIYF.

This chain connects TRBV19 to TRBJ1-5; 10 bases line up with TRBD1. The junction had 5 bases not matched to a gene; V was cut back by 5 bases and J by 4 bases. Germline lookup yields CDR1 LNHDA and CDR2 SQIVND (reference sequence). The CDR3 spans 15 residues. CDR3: CASSDRDRGNQPQHF. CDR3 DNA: TGTGCCAGTAGTGACCGGGACAGGGGTAATCAGCCCCAGCATTTT.

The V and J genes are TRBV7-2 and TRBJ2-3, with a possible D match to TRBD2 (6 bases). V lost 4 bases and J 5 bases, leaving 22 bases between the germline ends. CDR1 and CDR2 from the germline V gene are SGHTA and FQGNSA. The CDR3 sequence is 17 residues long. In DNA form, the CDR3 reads TGTGCCAGCAGCTCTAGGGTTGGAGGGGTTTTGGGAGATACGCAGTATTTT. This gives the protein CASSSRVGGVLGDTQYF. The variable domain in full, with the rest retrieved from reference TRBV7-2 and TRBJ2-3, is GAGVSQSPSNKVTEKGKDVELRCDPISGHTALYWYRQSLGQGLEFLIYFQGNSAPDKSGLPSDRFSAERTGGSVSTLTIQRTQQEDSAVYLCASSSRVGGVLGDTQYFGPGTRLTVL.

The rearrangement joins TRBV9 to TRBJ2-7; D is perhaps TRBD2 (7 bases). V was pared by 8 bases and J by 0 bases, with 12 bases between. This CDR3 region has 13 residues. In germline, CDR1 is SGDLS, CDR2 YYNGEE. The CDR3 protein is CASGGASSYEQYF. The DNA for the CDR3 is TGTGCCAGTGGGGGGGCCAGCTCCTACGAGCAGTACTTC.

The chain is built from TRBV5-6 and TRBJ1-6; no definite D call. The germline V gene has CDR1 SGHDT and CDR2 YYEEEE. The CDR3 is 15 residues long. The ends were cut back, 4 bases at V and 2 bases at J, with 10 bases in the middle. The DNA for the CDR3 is TGTGCCAGCAGCCCTAGGCGCGCCTATAATTCACCCCTCCACTTT. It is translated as CASSPRRAYNSPLHF.

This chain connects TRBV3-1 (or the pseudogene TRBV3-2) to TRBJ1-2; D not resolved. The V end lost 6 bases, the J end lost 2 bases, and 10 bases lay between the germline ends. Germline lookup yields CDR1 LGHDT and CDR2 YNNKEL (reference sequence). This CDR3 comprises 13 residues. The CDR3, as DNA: TGTGCCAGCAGTCGCGGTCCCAACTATGGCTACACCTTC. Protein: CASSRGPNYGYTF.

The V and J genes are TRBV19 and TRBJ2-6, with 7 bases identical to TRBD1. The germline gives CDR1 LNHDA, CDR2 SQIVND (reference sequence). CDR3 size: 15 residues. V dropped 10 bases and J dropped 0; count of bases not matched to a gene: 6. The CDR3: CATVSGGSGANVLTF. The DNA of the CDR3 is TGTGCCACCGTATCAGGGGGCTCTGGGGCCAACGTCCTGACTTTC.

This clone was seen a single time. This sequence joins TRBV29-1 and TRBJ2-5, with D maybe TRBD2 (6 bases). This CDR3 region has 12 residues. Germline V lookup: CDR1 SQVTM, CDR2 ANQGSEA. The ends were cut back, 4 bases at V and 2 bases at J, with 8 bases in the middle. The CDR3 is CSVGGLQETQYF. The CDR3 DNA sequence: TGCAGCGTTGGAGGACTACAAGAGACCCAGTACTTC.

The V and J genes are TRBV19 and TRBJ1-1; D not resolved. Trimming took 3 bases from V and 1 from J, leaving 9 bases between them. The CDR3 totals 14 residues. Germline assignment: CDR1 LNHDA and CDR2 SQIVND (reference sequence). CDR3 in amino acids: CASSISYQNTEAFF. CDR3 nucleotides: TGTGCCAGTAGTATTAGCTACCAGAACACTGAAGCTTTCTTT.

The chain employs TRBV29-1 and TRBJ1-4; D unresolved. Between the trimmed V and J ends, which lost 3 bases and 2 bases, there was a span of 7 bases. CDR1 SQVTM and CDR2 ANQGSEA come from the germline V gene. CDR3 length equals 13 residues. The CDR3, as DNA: TGCAGCGTTGACGGAGGGACTAATGAAAAACTGTTTTTT. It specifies CSVDGGTNEKLFF. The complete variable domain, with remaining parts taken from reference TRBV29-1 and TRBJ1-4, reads SAVISQKPSRDICQRGTSLTIQCQVDSQVTMMFWYRQQPGQSLTLIATANQGSEATYESGFVIDKFPISRPNLTFSTLTVSNMSPEDSSIYLCSVDGGTNEKLFFGSGTQLSVL.

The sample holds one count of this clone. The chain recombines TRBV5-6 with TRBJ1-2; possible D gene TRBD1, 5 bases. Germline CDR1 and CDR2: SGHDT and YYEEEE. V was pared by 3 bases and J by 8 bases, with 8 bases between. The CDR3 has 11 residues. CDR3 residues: CASSSDNGYTF. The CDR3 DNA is TGTGCCAGCAGCTCGGACAACGGCTACACCTTC.

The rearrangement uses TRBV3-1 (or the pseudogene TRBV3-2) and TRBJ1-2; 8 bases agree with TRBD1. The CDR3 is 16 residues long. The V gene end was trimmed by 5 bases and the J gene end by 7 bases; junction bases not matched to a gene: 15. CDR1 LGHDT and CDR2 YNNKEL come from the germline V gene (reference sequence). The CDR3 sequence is CASSSRGVTGAGGYTF. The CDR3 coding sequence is TGTGCCAGCAGCTCCCGGGGGGTGACAGGGGCCGGTGGCTACACCTTC.

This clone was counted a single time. The CDR3 here is CASSPKTGVGYTF. The CDR3 DNA follows: TGTGCCAGCTCACCCAAGACAGGGGTTGGCTACACCTTC. The chain links TRBV18 to TRBJ1-2; 8 bases are a match to TRBD1. V trimming: 3 bases; J trimming: 7 bases; junction bases outside the gene matches: 4. The CDR3 contains 13 residues. The V gene's germline CDR1 is KGHSH and CDR2 LQKENI. The full variable domain, rest sourced from reference TRBV18 and TRBJ1-2, is NAGVMQNPRHLVRRRGQEARLRCSPMKGHSHVYWYRQLPEEGLKFMVYLQKENIIDESGMPKERFSAEFPKEGPSILRIQQVVRGDSAAYFCASSPKTGVGYTFGSGTRLTVV.

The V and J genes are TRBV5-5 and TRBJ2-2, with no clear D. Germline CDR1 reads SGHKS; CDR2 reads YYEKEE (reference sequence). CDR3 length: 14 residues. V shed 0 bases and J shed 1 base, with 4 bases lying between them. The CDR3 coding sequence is TGTGCCAGCAGCTTGGTTAGGAACACCGGGGAGCTGTTTTTT. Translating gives CASSLVRNTGELFF.

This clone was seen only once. CDR3 loop: CASSSLPGTVNTEAFF. The CDR3 DNA is TGTGCCAGCAGCTCCCTCCCGGGGACAGTGAACACTGAAGCTTTCTTT. J is TRBJ1-1 and V is TRBV7-3, with 7 nucleotides matching TRBD1. This CDR3 has 16 amino acids. Germline-derived CDR1 and CDR2 are SGHTA and FQGTGA. Trimming cost V 4 bases and J 0 bases; bases outside gene matches: 8.

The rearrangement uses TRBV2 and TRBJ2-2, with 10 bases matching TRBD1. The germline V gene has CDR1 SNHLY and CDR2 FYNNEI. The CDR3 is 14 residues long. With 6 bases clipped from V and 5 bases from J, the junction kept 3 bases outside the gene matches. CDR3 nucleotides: TGTGCCAGCAGCGGGACAGGGGATACCGGGGAGCTGTTTTTT. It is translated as CASSGTGDTGELFF.

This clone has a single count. The CDR3 sequence: CASKRNPGGEAGELFF. The CDR3 nucleotides are TGTGCCAGCAAACGGAATCCGGGGGGCGAGGCCGGGGAGCTGTTTTTT. The V and J genes are TRBV7-2 and TRBJ2-2; weak D call: TRBD2 (7 bases). Trimming removed 7 bases at V and 6 bases at J, with 21 bases between. The CDR3 runs to 16 residues. Germline V lookup: CDR1 SGHTA, CDR2 FQGNSA.

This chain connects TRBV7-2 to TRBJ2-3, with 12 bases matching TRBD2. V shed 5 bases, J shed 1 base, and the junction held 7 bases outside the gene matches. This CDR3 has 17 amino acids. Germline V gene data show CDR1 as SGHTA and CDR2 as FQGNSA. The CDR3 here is CASSLFRLAGGTDTQYF. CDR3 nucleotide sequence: TGTGCCAGCAGCCTGTTCCGACTAGCGGGGGGCACAGATACGCAGTATTTT.

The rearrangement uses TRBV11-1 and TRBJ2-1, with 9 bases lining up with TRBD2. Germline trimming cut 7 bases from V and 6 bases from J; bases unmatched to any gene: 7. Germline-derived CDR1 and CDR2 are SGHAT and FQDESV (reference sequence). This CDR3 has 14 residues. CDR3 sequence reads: CASTQGLAFNEQFF. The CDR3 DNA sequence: TGTGCCAGCACCCAGGGACTAGCTTTCAATGAGCAGTTCTTC. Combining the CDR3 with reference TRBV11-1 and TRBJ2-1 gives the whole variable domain EAEVAQSPRYKITEKSQAVAFWCDPISGHATLYWYRQILGQGPELLVQFQDESVVDDSQLPKDRFSAERLKGVDSTLKIQPAELGDSAMYLCASTQGLAFNEQFFGPGTRLTVL.

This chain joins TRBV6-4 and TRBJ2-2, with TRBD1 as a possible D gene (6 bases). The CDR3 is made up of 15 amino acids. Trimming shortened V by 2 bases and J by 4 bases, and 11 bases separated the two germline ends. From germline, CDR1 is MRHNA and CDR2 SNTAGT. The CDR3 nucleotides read TGTGCCAGCAGTGACCGGGACAAGAGCACCGGGGAGCTGTTTTTT. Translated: CASSDRDKSTGELFF.

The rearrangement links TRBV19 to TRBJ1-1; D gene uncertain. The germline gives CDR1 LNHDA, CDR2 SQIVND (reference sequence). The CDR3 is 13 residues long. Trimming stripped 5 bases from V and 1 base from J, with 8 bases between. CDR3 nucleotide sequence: TGTGCCAGTAGTGACACGACGAACACTGAAGCTTTCTTT. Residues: CASSDTTNTEAFF.

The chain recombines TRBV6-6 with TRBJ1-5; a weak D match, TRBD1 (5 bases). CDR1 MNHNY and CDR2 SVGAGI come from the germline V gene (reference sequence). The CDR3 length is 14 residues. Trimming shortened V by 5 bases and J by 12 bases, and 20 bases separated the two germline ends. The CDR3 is CASSPVQAVQVQHF. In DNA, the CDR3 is TGTGCCAGCAGTCCCGTACAGGCAGTTCAGGTCCAGCATTTT.

The DNA for the CDR3 is TGTGCCAGTAGCGAAAGGCCGTGGGCACGCCGCTTGGGCAATCAGCCCCAGCATTTT. This sequence encodes CASSERPWARRLGNQPQHF. The V and J genes are TRBV19 and TRBJ1-5; D is undetermined. V dropped 6 bases and J dropped 2 bases, with 26 bases sitting between them. Germline V CDR1 and CDR2: LNHDA, SQIVND (reference sequence). The CDR3 runs 19 residues.

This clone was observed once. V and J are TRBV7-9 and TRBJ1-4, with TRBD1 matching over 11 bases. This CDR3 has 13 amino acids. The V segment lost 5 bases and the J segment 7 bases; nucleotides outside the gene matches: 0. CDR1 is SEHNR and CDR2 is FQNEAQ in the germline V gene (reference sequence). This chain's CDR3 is CASSGQGAEKLFF. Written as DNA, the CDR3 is TGTGCCAGCAGCGGACAGGGGGCTGAAAAACTGTTTTTT.

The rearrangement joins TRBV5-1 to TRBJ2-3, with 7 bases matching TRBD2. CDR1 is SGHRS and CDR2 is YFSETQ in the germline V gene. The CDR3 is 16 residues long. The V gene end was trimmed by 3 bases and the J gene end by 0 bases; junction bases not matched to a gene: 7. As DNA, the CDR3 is TGCGCCAGCAGCTCACATAGCGGGTCTAGCACAGATACGCAGTATTTT. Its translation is CASSSHSGSSTDTQYF. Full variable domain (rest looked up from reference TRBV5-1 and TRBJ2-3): KAGVTQTPRYLIKTRGQQVTLSCSPISGHRSVSWYQQTPGQGLQFLFEYFSETQRNKGNFPGRFSGRQFSNSRSEMNVSTLELGDSALYLCASSSHSGSSTDTQYFGPGTRLTVL.

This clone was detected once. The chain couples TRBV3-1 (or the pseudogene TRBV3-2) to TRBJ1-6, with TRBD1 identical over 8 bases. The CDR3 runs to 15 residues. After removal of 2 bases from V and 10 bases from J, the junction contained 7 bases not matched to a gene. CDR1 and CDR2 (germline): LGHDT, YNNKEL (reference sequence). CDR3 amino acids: CASSQKTGGGSPLHF. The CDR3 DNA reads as TGTGCCAGCAGCCAAAAAACAGGGGGTGGATCACCCCTCCACTTT.

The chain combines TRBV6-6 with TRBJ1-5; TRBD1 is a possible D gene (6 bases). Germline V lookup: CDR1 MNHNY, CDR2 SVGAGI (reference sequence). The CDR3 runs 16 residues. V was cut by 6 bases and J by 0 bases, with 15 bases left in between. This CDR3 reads CASSLPGQYSNQPQHF. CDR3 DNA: TGTGCCAGCAGCCTTCCGGGACAATATAGCAATCAGCCCCAGCATTTT.